A single T cell receptor (beta chain) is shown here with its context. Regarding treatment: oral pan-JAK inhibitor, 5-10 mg twice daily. This record belongs to a study of CD8+ T cells in alopecia areata. Extracted from the samples, RNA was reverse transcribed into cDNA to serve as the sequencing template. TCRdb's table, derived via immunoSEQ multiplex PCR, lists solely in-frame clones and lacks some. The sample carries 110,000 to 150,000 clones, 86% recorded once. The V gene lost 1 base and the J gene lost 6 bases, with 9 bases spanning the gap. Germline CDR1 is SEHNR and CDR2 is FQNEAQ (reference sequence). This CDR3 is built from 13 residues.

This clonotype was obtained from a human donor with alopecia areata. This sequence joins TRBV7-9 and TRBJ1-1; tentatively, D is TRBD1 (6 bases). The sample was CD8+ T cells sorted from blood, taken at week 4, from a patient treated with tofacitinib. The CDR3 coding sequence is TGTGCCAGCAGCTTAGGCGCAGGGGCTGAAGCTTTCTTT. This sequence encodes CASSLGAGAEAFF.